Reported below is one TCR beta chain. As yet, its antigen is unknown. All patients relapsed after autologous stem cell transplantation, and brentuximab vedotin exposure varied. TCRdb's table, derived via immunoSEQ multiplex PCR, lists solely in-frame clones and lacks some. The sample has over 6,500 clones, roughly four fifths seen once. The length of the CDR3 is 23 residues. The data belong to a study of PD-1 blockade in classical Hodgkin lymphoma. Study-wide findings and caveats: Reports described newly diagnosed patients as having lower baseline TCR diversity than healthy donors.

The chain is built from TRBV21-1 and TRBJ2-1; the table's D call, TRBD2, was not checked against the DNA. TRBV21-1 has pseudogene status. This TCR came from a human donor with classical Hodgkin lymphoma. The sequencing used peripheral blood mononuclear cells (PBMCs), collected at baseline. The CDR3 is CASSTGRLACRTKNRITRNEQFF. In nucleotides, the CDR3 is TGTGCCAGCAGCACCGGACGGCTAGCGTGTCGCACGAAAAACCGGATTACCCGCAATGAGCAGTTCTTC.